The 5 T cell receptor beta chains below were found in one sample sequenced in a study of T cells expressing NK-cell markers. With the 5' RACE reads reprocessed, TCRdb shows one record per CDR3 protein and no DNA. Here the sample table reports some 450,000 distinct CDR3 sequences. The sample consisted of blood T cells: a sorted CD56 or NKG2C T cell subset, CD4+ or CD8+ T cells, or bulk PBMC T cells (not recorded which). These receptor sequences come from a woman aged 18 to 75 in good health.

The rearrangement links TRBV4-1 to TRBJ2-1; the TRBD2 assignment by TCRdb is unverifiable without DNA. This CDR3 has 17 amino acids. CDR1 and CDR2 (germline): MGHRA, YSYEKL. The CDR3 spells CASSQIPPGLGYNEQFF.

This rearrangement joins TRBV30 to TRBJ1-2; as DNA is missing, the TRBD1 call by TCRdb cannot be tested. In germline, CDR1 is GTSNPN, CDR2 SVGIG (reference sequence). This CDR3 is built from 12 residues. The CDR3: CAWITGNYGYTF.

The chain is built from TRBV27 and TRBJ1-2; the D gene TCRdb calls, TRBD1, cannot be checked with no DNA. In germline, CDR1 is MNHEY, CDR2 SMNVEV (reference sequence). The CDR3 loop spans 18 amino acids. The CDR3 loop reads CASQVSLDPGQPLYGYTF.

The CDR3 region is CASTRDRDHEAFF. The V gene is TRBV7-2, the J gene TRBJ1-1; the TCRdb call, TRBD1, lacks DNA for checking. CDR1 and CDR2 from the germline V gene are SGHTA and FQGNSA. The CDR3 totals 13 residues. The whole variable domain, filled in from reference TRBV7-2 and TRBJ1-1, reads GAGVSQSPSNKVTEKGKDVELRCDPISGHTALYWYRQSLGQGLEFLIYFQGNSAPDKSGLPSDRFSAERTGGSVSTLTIQRTQQEDSAVYLCASTRDRDHEAFFGQGTRLTVV.

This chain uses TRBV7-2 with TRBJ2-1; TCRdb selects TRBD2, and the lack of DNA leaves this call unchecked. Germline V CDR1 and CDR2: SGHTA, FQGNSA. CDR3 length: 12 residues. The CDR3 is CASSLVGSEQFF.